This T cell receptor (beta chain) was found in a study of CD8+ T cells in alopecia areata. Background on the study: The drug, oral tofacitinib, was given to treated patients at 5 to 10 mg twice daily.

Germline V lookup: CDR1 SQVTM, CDR2 ANQGSEA. V gave up 7 bases and J gave up 6 bases, with 11 bases separating them. The CDR3 is 11 residues long. Treatment noted: oral pan-JAK inhibitor, 5-10 mg twice daily. It was cDNA, reverse transcribed from extracted RNA, that served as the sequencing template. Produced via immunoSEQ multiplex PCR; TCRdb's table is partial and in-frame only. The sample yields fewer than 110,000 clones, around 86% seen once. This material consisted of CD8+ T cells sorted from blood, taken at roughly week 30, from a patient treated with tofacitinib. This sequence joins TRBV29-1 and TRBJ2-3; a weak D match, TRBD2 (5 bases). The TCR sequence derives from a human donor with alopecia areata. The CDR3: CSAGGSDTQYF. DNA for the CDR3: TGCAGCGCCGGAGGATCGGATACGCAGTATTTT.